Listed here are 3 T cell receptor beta chains from one sample, sequenced in a study of cytomegalovirus exposure and HLA in healthy donors. PCR amplification relied on 60 Vbeta primers (plus 13 Jbeta primers). The table came from immunoSEQ multiplex PCR; TCRdb's copy has only in-frame clones and leaves some out. There are over 100,000 clones in the sample; about 76% occur only once, and about 8.4% lies in the top ten. Specimen: PBMCs. All receptors come from a man aged 40-49 years in good health and CMV-seronegative.

The chain employs TRBV28 and TRBJ1-4; 7 nucleotides line up with TRBD1. The J segment lost 8 bases and the V segment lost 2 bases, leaving 11 bases of the junction unmatched. This CDR3 has 16 amino acids. Germline V gene data show CDR1 as MDHEN and CDR2 as SYDVKM. CDR3 DNA: TGTGCCAGCAGTTTAGATCGGCAGGGGGTGAACGAAAAACTGTTTTTT. Translating it yields CASSLDRQGVNEKLFF. Using reference TRBV28 and TRBJ1-4 for the parts outside the CDR3, the full variable domain is DVKVTQSSRYLVKRTGEKVFLECVQDMDHENMFWYRQDPGLGLRLIYFSYDVKMKEKGDIPEGYSVSREKKERFSLILESASTNQTSMYLCASSLDRQGVNEKLFFGSGTQLSVL.

The gene calls are TRBV4-1 and TRBJ1-4; D possibly corresponds to TRBD1 (5 bases). The V end was cut by 1 base, the J end by 7 bases, with 13 bases between. The CDR3 is 15 residues long. Germline V gene data show CDR1 as MGHRA and CDR2 as YSYEKL. As DNA, the CDR3 is TGCGCCAGCAGCCAAGTGAGGGGAGGATTTGAAAAACTGTTTTTT. Protein product: CASSQVRGGFEKLFF.

V is TRBV30 and J is TRBJ1-5; no clear D. Germline assignment: CDR1 GTSNPN and CDR2 SVGIG (reference sequence). V was cut by 1 base and J by 5 bases, with 9 bases left in between. The length of the CDR3 is 13 residues. CDR3 amino acids: CAWSGQRDQPQHF. CDR3 bases: TGTGCCTGGAGTGGCCAACGGGATCAGCCCCAGCATTTT.